The 14 T cell receptor beta chains in this list originate from one sample, sequenced in a study of blood T cells in healthy people across ages. The second PCR ran about 6 to 11 cycles with a sample-barcoded 5' primer and J-beta primers. MiXCR, run by TCRdb on the 5' RACE reads, gives a single entry per CDR3 protein. The table lists about 1.7 million distinct CDR3 sequences, approximately 30% of them singletons, with less than 9.5% in the top ten. Sequencing was done on a sample of blood. The receptors here all came from a woman younger than 45 in good health.

In this sample, this clonotype turned up a few times. CDR3 loop: CASSFGTGGTYGYTF. CDR3 sequence (DNA): TGTGCCAGCAGTTTTGGGACAGGGGGCACCTATGGCTACACCTTC. The chain links TRBV27 to TRBJ1-2; the match to TRBD1 covers 12 bases. J lost 4 bases, V lost 3 bases, and 3 bases had no gene match. The CDR3 has 15 residues. Looked up from germline, CDR1 is MNHEY and CDR2 is SMNVEV (reference sequence).

As concerns this clonotype: This may be a read error, as it is one base from a much larger clone. The chain uses TRBV24-1 and TRBJ2-1; 8 bases fit TRBD1. Germline CDR1 is KGHDR and CDR2 is SFDVKD. The CDR3 sequence is 14 residues long. The CDR3 protein is CATRMTGEPNGQFF. Written as DNA, the CDR3 is TGTGCCACCAGAATGACAGGGGAGCCGAATGGGCAGTTCTTC.

J is TRBJ2-7 and V is TRBV3-1; 12 bases are a match to TRBD2. The J call is uncertain, as TRBJ2-5 better fits the DNA end. This CDR3 spans 15 amino acids. The germline CDR1 and CDR2 sequences are LGHDT and YNNKEL (reference sequence). The CDR3 spells CASSRGLAGHETQYF. The DNA for the CDR3 is TGTGCCAGCAGCCGTGGACTAGCGGGACACGAGACCCAGTACTTC.

This chain links TRBV7-2 with TRBJ2-3; 8 positions match TRBD1. Trimming at V came to 3 bases and at J to 4 bases, leaving 3 bases not matched to a gene. This CDR3 is 14 amino acids long. Germline values: CDR1 SGHTA, CDR2 FQGNSA. CDR3 coding DNA: TGTGCCAGCAGCTTCTGGACAGGGTCAGATACGCAGTATTTT. It encodes CASSFWTGSDTQYF. The variable domain in full, with the rest retrieved from reference TRBV7-2 and TRBJ2-3, is GAGVSQSPSNKVTEKGKDVELRCDPISGHTALYWYRQSLGQGLEFLIYFQGNSAPDKSGLPSDRFSAERTGGSVSTLTIQRTQQEDSAVYLCASSFWTGSDTQYFGPGTRLTVL.

As concerns this clonotype: Compared with germline, one end of the junction differs, possibly owing to a read error. This chain connects TRBV12-3 or TRBV12-4 to TRBJ2-3; TRBD1 matches at 7 bases. This CDR3 is 15 amino acids long. CDR3 protein: CASRFDRVIGDAQYF. In nucleotides, the CDR3 is TGTGCCAGCAGATTCGACAGGGTGATAGGAGATGCGCAGTATTTT.

This rearrangement joins TRBV10-3 to TRBJ1-6; no clear D. The length of the CDR3 is 13 residues. Germline CDR1 and CDR2: ENHRY and SYGVKD. Trimming removed 1 base at V and 8 bases at J, with 6 bases between. The CDR3 loop is CAISELTDSPLHF. The CDR3 DNA sequence: TGTGCCATCAGTGAGTTAACGGATTCACCCCTCCACTTT.

The J gene is TRBJ2-3, the V gene TRBV7-2; 7 bases agree with TRBD2. J lost 6 bases, V lost 8 bases, and 5 bases had no gene match. The CDR3 is 12 residues long. Germline V gene sequence: CDR1 SGHTA, CDR2 FQGNSA. Here the CDR3 DNA reads TGTGCCAGCCGGGGGGAGGGGGATACGCAGTATTTT. Amino acid sequence: CASRGEGDTQYF.

A few counts support this clonotype. The J gene is TRBJ2-3, the V gene TRBV20-1; 7 bases align to TRBD2. Trimming cost V 7 bases and J 1 base; bases outside gene matches: 8. The CDR3 sequence is 14 residues long. The germline CDR1 and CDR2 sequences are DFQATT and SNEGSKA (reference sequence). The CDR3: CSVRAGDGTDTQYF. CDR3 nucleotide sequence: TGCAGTGTCAGGGCGGGGGACGGCACAGATACGCAGTATTTT.

V gene TRBV5-1 combines with J gene TRBJ2-1; perhaps TRBD2 as D (5 bases). Deletions cut 7 bases from V and 0 bases from J, with 14 bases between. Germline lookup yields CDR1 SGHRS and CDR2 YFSETQ. CDR3 length: 15 residues. The CDR3 sequence is CASRTDFPSYNEQFF. Written as DNA, the CDR3 is TGCGCCAGCCGTACGGACTTCCCCTCCTACAATGAGCAGTTCTTC.

The sample holds many counts of this clonotype. The genes are TRBV20-1 and TRBJ2-1; tentative D call: TRBD2 (5 bases). V lost 3 bases and J 2 bases, leaving 11 bases between the germline ends. CDR1 DFQATT and CDR2 SNEGSKA come from the germline V gene (reference sequence). The CDR3 consists of 14 residues. The CDR3 sequence is CSARLAGPYNEQFF. Written as DNA, the CDR3 is TGCAGTGCTAGGCTAGCTGGCCCCTACAATGAGCAGTTCTTC.

The chain recombines TRBV14 with TRBJ2-7, with D perhaps assigned TRBD1 or TRBD2 (6 bases each). Germline V gene lookup returns CDR1 SGHDN and CDR2 FVKESK. The CDR3 extends over 15 amino acids. V gave up 5 bases and J gave up 7 bases, with 21 bases separating them. The CDR3 sequence is CASSDGGPRRGEQYF. The CDR3 bases are TGTGCCAGCAGCGACGGGGGCCCCAGACGGGGGGAGCAGTACTTC. The variable domain in full, with the rest retrieved from reference TRBV14 and TRBJ2-7, is EAGVTQFPSHSVIEKGQTVTLRCDPISGHDNLYWYRRVMGKEIKFLLHFVKESKQDESGMPNNRFLAERTGGTYSTLKVQPAELEDSGVYFCASSDGGPRRGEQYFGPGTRLTVT.

Turning to this clonotype: This may be a read error, as it is one base from a much larger clone. This chain links TRBV29-1 with TRBJ2-5; D tentatively fits TRBD1 or TRBD2 (5 bases each). CDR1 SQVTM and CDR2 ANQGSEA come from the germline V gene. The CDR3 has 14 residues. The chain's CDR3 is CSVERDVRQETRYF. The CDR3 DNA reads TGCAGCGTTGAACGGGACGTACGCCAAGAGACCCGGTACTTC.

Details on this clonotype: Given a much more abundant clone one base away, this may be a read error. The rearrangement uses TRBV12-3 or TRBV12-4 and TRBJ1-5; no reliable D call. Trimming stripped 6 bases from V and 7 bases from J, with 13 bases between. The CDR3 is made up of 13 amino acids. The CDR3 region has the DNA TGTGCCAGCAGCCAGAGGTCGGAACAGCCCCAGCATTTT. Translation gives CASSQRSEQPQHF.

The chain links TRBV12-3 or TRBV12-4 to TRBJ1-3, with 7 positions matching TRBD1. This CDR3 contains 16 residues. V shed 4 bases and J 3 bases; nucleotides not matched to a gene: 9. The CDR3 loop reads CASSYGTVIRGNTIYF. CDR3 sequence (DNA): TGTGCCAGCAGTTATGGGACAGTTATCCGTGGAAACACCATATATTTT.